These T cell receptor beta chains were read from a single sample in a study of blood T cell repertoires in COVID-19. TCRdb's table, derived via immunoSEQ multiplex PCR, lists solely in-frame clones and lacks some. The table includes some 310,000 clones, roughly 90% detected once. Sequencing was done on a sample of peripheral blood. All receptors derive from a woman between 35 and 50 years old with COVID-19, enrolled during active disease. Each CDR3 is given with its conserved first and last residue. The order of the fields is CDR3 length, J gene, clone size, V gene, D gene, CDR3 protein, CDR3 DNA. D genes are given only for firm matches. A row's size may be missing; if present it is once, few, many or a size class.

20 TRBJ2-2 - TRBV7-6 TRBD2 CASSLVPPKASGSPAGELFF TGTGCCAGCAGCTTAGTTCCCCCCAAAGCTAGCGGGAGTCCCGCCGGGGAGCTGTTTTTT
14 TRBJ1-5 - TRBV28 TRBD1 CASSLGQGYQPQHF TGTGCCAGCAGCCTGGGACAGGGCTATCAGCCCCAGCATTTT
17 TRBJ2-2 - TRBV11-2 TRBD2 CASSLAGGGRVAGELFF TGTGCCAGCAGCTTAGCGGGCGGGGGTCGGGTGGCCGGGGAGCTGTTTTTT
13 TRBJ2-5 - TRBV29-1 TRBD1 CSVGVTGVETQYF TGCAGCGTTGGAGTGACAGGGGTAGAGACCCAGTACTTC
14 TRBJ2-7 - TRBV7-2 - CASGSRAPPYEQYF TGTGCCAGCGGCTCGAGGGCCCCACCCTACGAGCAGTACTTC
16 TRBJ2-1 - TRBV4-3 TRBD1 CASSHRQGVAYNEQFF TGCGCCAGCAGCCACCGACAGGGGGTGGCCTACAATGAGCAGTTCTTC
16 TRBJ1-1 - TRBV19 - CASRPGVRGLSTEAFF TGTGCCAGCCGTCCTGGTGTCCGGGGACTCAGCACTGAAGCTTTCTTT
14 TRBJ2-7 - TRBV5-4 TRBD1 CASSRDRGNHEQYF TGTGCCAGCAGCCGGGACAGGGGTAATCACGAGCAGTACTTC
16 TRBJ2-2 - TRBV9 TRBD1 CASSASGTGVTGELFF TGTGCCAGCAGCGCAAGCGGGACAGGGGTCACCGGGGAGCTGTTTTTT
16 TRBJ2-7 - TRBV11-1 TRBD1 CASSAHRGPGTYEQYF TGTGCCAGCAGCGCCCACAGGGGCCCCGGAACCTACGAGCAGTACTTC
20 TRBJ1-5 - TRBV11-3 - CASSLATHRASAGAIQPQHF TGTGCCAGCAGCTTAGCTACCCACCGGGCCTCAGCGGGCGCGATTCAGCCCCAGCATTTT
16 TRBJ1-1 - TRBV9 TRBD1 CASSARTGQPNTEAFF TGTGCCAGCAGCGCCCGGACAGGGCAGCCGAACACTGAAGCTTTCTTT
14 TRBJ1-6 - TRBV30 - CAWKRRGGNSPLHF TGTGCCTGGAAGAGGAGGGGCGGGAATTCACCCCTCCACTTT
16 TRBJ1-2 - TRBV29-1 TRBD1 CSVEPRADRDFPGYTF TGCAGCGTTGAACCTAGGGCGGACAGGGATTTTCCTGGCTACACCTTC
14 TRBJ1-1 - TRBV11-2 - CASSLDLIGTEAFF TGTGCCAGCAGCTTAGATCTCATCGGCACTGAAGCTTTCTTT
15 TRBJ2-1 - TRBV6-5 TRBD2 CASSYSGGAHNEQFF TGTGCCAGCAGTTACAGCGGGGGGGCCCACAATGAGCAGTTCTTC
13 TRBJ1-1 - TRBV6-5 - CASSYGQNTEAFF TGTGCCAGCAGTTACGGGCAGAACACTGAAGCTTTCTTT
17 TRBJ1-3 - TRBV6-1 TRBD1 CASSARNRGLAGNTIYF TGTGCCAGCAGTGCAAGAAACAGGGGGCTGGCTGGAAACACCATATATTTT
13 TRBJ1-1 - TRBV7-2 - CASSLDRETEAFF TGTGCCAGCAGCTTAGATAGGGAGACTGAAGCTTTCTTT
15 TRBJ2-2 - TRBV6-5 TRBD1 CASSWDSANTGELFF TGTGCCAGCAGTTGGGACAGCGCGAACACCGGGGAGCTGTTTTTT
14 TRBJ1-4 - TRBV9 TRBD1 CASSEGQGFEKLFF TGTGCCAGCAGCGAGGGACAGGGGTTTGAAAAACTGTTTTTT
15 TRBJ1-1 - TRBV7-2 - CASSPPSGLRAEAFF TGTGCCAGCAGCCCCCCTAGTGGACTTCGCGCTGAAGCTTTCTTT
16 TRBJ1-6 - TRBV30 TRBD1 CAWSGTGTGFNSPLHF TGTGCCTGGAGTGGAACCGGGACAGGGTTTAATTCACCCCTCCACTTT
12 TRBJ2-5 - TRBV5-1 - CASSLPQETQYF TGCGCCAGCAGCCTACCCCAAGAGACCCAGTACTTC
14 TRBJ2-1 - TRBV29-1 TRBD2 CSGLAGVLYNEQFF TGCAGCGGCCTAGCGGGAGTTCTCTACAATGAGCAGTTCTTC
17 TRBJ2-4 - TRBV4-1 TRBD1 CASSHSTGEVAKNIQYF TGCGCCAGCAGCCACTCGACAGGGGAAGTTGCCAAAAACATTCAGTACTTC
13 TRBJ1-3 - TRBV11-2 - CASSHTSGNTIYF TGTGCCAGCAGCCACACAAGTGGAAACACCATATATTTT
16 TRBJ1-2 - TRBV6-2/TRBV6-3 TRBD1 CASSTGRTGGNYGYTF TGTGCCAGCAGTACCGGGAGAACAGGGGGCAACTATGGCTACACCTTC
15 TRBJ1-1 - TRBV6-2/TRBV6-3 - CASSRLSTVNTEAFF TGTGCCAGCAGTAGGCTCAGTACAGTGAACACTGAAGCTTTCTTT
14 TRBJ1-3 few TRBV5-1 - CASTQGLSGNTIYF TGCGCCAGTACCCAGGGTTTGAGTGGAAACACCATATATTTT
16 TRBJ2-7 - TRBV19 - CASSIDLGRRTYEQYF TGTGCCAGTAGTATAGATTTGGGGAGAAGGACCTACGAGCAGTACTTC
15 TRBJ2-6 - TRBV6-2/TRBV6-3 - CASSFHSSGANVLTF TGTGCCAGCAGCTTCCACAGCTCTGGGGCCAACGTCCTGACTTTC
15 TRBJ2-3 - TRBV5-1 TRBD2 CASSFRAGGGDTQYF TGCGCCAGCAGCTTCCGAGCGGGAGGAGGCGATACGCAGTATTTT
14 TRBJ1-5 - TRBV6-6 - CASTADSLNQPQHF TGTGCCAGCACCGCCGACAGTCTCAATCAGCCCCAGCATTTT
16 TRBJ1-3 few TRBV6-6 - CASSYSSGDSGNTIYF TGTGCCAGCAGTTACTCTTCGGGGGACTCTGGAAACACCATATATTTT
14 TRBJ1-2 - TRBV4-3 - CASSQDPRGGGYTF TGCGCCAGCAGCCAAGACCCCCGGGGAGGGGGCTACACCTTC
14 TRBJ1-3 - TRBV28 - CASSVGTTGNTIYF TGTGCCAGCAGTGTGGGGACAACGGGAAACACCATATATTTT
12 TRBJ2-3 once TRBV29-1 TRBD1 CSVLQGADTQYF TGCAGCGTTCTTCAGGGGGCAGATACGCAGTATTTT
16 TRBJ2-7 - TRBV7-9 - CASSWRGGLTSYEQYF TGTGCCAGCAGCTGGAGGGGGGGACTGACCTCCTACGAGCAGTACTTC
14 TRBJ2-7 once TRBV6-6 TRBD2 CASKIGLAVYEQYF TGTGCCAGCAAAATAGGACTAGCGGTCTACGAGCAGTACTTC
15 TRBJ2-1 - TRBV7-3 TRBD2 CASSSYLAVGHEQFF TGTGCCAGCAGCTCCTATCTAGCGGTGGGGCATGAGCAGTTCTTC
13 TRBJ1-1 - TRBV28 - CASTLPLSAEAFF TGTGCCAGCACACTCCCTCTTTCCGCTGAAGCTTTCTTT
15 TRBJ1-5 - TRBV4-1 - CASNDLWGGNQPQHF TGCGCCAGCAACGACCTCTGGGGGGGTAATCAGCCCCAGCATTTT
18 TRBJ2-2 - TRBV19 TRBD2 CASSIDPLAGGYTGELFF TGTGCCAGTAGTATAGACCCACTAGCGGGGGGCTACACCGGGGAGCTGTTTTTT
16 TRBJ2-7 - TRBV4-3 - CASSQGARVSSYEQYF TGCGCCAGCAGCCAAGGGGCGCGGGTCAGCTCCTACGAGCAGTACTTC
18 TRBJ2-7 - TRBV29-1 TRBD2 CSGGGGPGGVAGSREQYF TGCAGCGGGGGCGGGGGACCGGGCGGGGTAGCGGGGTCTCGCGAGCAGTACTTC
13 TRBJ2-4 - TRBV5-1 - CASSSQGGDIQYF TGCGCCAGCAGCTCCCAGGGTGGTGACATTCAGTACTTC
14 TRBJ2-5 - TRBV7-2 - CASGIGDLQETQYF TGTGCCAGTGGAATCGGAGACCTACAAGAGACCCAGTACTTC
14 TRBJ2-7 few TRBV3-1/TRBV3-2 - CASSPGQPFSEQYF TGTGCCAGCAGCCCCGGACAGCCTTTCTCCGAGCAGTACTTC
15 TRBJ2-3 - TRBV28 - CASSLFGLSADTQYF TGTGCCAGCAGTTTATTTGGCCTTTCTGCAGATACGCAGTATTTT